One and the same sample provided the 23 T cell receptor beta chains below, sequenced in a study of T cells after posttransplantation cyclophosphamide. Only in-frame clones appear in the TCRdb table, and some are missing; sequencing was by immunoSEQ multiplex PCR. The sample has roughly 30,000 clones, around nine tenths seen once. The sample taken for sequencing was PBMCs. The receptors stem from a middle-aged woman with a blood cancer, CMV-positive, and with a related stem cell donor.

The chain carries TRBV7-3 and TRBJ2-7, with 8 bases that match TRBD1. Germline loops: CDR1 SGHTA, CDR2 FQGTGA. The CDR3 loop spans 12 amino acids. Losses at the gene ends were 7 bases for V and 2 bases for J; bases not matched to a gene: 1. This chain's CDR3 is CASTTGAYEQYF. In DNA form, the CDR3 reads TGTGCCAGCACGACAGGGGCCTACGAGCAGTACTTC. Full variable domain (missing parts from reference TRBV7-3 and TRBJ2-7): GAGVSQTPSNKVTEKGKYVELRCDPISGHTALYWYRQSLGQGPEFLIYFQGTGAADDSGLPNDRFFAVRPEGSVSTLKIQRTERGDSAVYLCASTTGAYEQYFGPGTRLTVT.

V gene TRBV4-1 combines with J gene TRBJ2-7, with D tentatively TRBD1 (5 bases). V was clipped by 0 bases and J by 6 bases, with 15 bases between them. From germline, CDR1 is MGHRA and CDR2 YSYEKL. The CDR3 consists of 15 residues. The CDR3 bases are TGCGCCAGCAGCCAAGATGGGGCAACCCAACGCGAGCAGTACTTC. This codes for CASSQDGATQREQYF.

V is TRBV11-2 and J is TRBJ2-7; D might be TRBD2 (7 bases). V was clipped by 5 bases and J by 2 bases, with 19 bases between them. Germline CDR1 reads SGHAT; CDR2 reads FQNNGV. This CDR3 spans 16 amino acids. The CDR3: CASSPRVGGAPYEQYF. In DNA, the CDR3 is TGTGCCAGCAGCCCCCGGGTGGGGGGGGCGCCCTACGAGCAGTACTTC.

V is TRBV6-5 and J is TRBJ2-5; 8 nucleotides agree with TRBD2. From germline, CDR1 is MNHEY and CDR2 SVGAGI. After removal of 8 bases from V and 5 bases from J, the junction contained 4 bases not matched to a gene. CDR3 length: 12 amino acids. The CDR3 here is CASGRGEETQYF. CDR3 bases: TGTGCCAGCGGGCGGGGGGAGGAGACCCAGTACTTC.

V gene TRBV5-1 combines with J gene TRBJ2-7; no firm D call. Per germline, CDR1 SGHRS and CDR2 YFSETQ. The CDR3 runs to 14 residues. V was clipped by 0 bases and J by 1 base, with 8 bases between them. DNA for the CDR3: TGCGCCAGCAGCTTGGTGCTGAGTTCCTACGAGCAGTACTTC. Translated, it gives CASSLVLSSYEQYF.

The chain uses TRBV29-1 and TRBJ2-7; 8 bases match TRBD1. The CDR3 consists of 15 residues. Germline CDR1 and CDR2: SQVTM and ANQGSEA. The ends lost 0 bases at V and 4 bases at J; junction bases unmatched: 8. CDR3 in DNA: TGCAGCGTTGAAGAGGGCAGGACAGGGCGGTACGAGCAGTACTTC. It encodes CSVEEGRTGRYEQYF.

V and J are TRBV6-6 and TRBJ1-2, with 9 bases matching TRBD1. V shed 3 bases, J shed 7 bases, and the junction held 6 bases outside the gene matches. The CDR3 extends over 14 amino acids. Germline CDR1 is MNHNY and CDR2 is SVGAGI (reference sequence). The CDR3 reads CASSYRQGDGGYTF. Here the CDR3 DNA reads TGTGCCAGCAGTTATCGACAGGGGGACGGTGGCTACACCTTC.

The V call is TRBV5-4, the J call TRBJ2-1; 7 nucleotides match TRBD2. The ends lost 0 bases at V and 2 bases at J; junction bases unmatched: 2. Germline CDR1 SGHNT, CDR2 YYREEE (reference sequence). This CDR3 has 15 amino acids. The CDR3 protein is CASSLGGGTYNEQFF. CDR3 DNA sequence: TGTGCCAGCAGCTTGGGGGGAGGGACCTACAATGAGCAGTTCTTC.

The chain carries TRBV5-4 and TRBJ2-1; 8 bases are a match to TRBD2. This CDR3 region has 15 residues. V gave up 4 bases and J gave up 9 bases; unmatched junction bases: 12. From germline, CDR1 is SGHNT and CDR2 YYREEE (reference sequence). CDR3 DNA: TGTGCCAGCAGCCCGTTGCGGGGGGTCGAAGGTGAGCAGTTCTTC. It translates to CASSPLRGVEGEQFF.

V gene TRBV19 combines with J gene TRBJ1-3; tentatively, D is TRBD1 (5 bases). The CDR3 runs to 15 residues. The germline V and J ends were trimmed by 8 bases and 3 bases, with 17 bases remaining between them. The germline CDR1 and CDR2 sequences are LNHDA and SQIVND (reference sequence). The CDR3 DNA is TGTGCCAGTGGAAGAGGCGGGGGTGTTGGAAACACCATATATTTT. It specifies CASGRGGGVGNTIYF.

V is TRBV19 and J is TRBJ1-1; D is perhaps TRBD1 (5 bases). The V end lost 3 bases, the J end lost 2 bases, and 22 bases lay between the germline ends. Germline CDR1 and CDR2: LNHDA and SQIVND (reference sequence). CDR3 length equals 18 residues. CDR3 bases: TGTGCCAGTAGTATGAGTTATGGTTTAGGGACTGAAAACACTGAAGCTTTCTTT. Translation gives CASSMSYGLGTENTEAFF. The variable domain in full, completed from reference TRBV19 and TRBJ1-1, reads DGGITQSPKYLFRKEGQNVTLSCEQNLNHDAMYWYRQDPGQGLRLIYYSQIVNDFQKGDIAEGYSVSREKKESFPLTVTSAQKNPTAFYLCASSMSYGLGTENTEAFFGQGTRLTVV.

The chain links TRBV19 to TRBJ2-3; D is perhaps TRBD2 (6 bases). The ends were cut back, 3 bases at V and 5 bases at J, with 9 bases in the middle. CDR3 size: 13 residues. Germline loops: CDR1 LNHDA, CDR2 SQIVND (reference sequence). The CDR3 protein is CASSMGTGDTQYF. In nucleotides, the CDR3 is TGTGCCAGTAGTATGGGGACTGGAGATACGCAGTATTTT.

The chain couples TRBV5-8 to TRBJ1-4, with TRBD1 matching 8 bases. Germline values: CDR1 SGHTS, CDR2 YDEGEE. This CDR3 contains 18 residues. The V and J ends lost 4 bases and 3 bases, in that order; junction bases with no gene match: 14. The CDR3 DNA follows: TGTGCCAGCAGCCCCCACACAGGGACAGGCGAACCTAATGAAAAACTGTTTTTT. This codes for CASSPHTGTGEPNEKLFF.

V usage is TRBV7-9 and J usage is TRBJ2-3; a weak D match, TRBD1 (6 bases). This CDR3 has 15 amino acids. CDR1 is SEHNR, CDR2 FQNEAQ, per germline (reference sequence). Between the trimmed V and J ends, which lost 2 bases and 6 bases, there was a span of 15 bases. CDR3 nucleotide sequence: TGTGCCAGCAGCTTATTGCCAGGGGTCAGGGATACGCAGTATTTT. Translation: CASSLLPGVRDTQYF.

The chain uses TRBV6-6 and TRBJ1-5; D gene ambiguous. This CDR3 is built from 16 residues. Looked up from germline, CDR1 is MNHNY and CDR2 is SVGAGI (reference sequence). Deletions cut 0 bases from V and 5 bases from J, with 14 bases between. In DNA form, the CDR3 reads TGTGCCAGCAGTTACTCCCACGGGGTCCGAGATCAGCCCCAGCATTTT. Protein: CASSYSHGVRDQPQHF.

The rearrangement links TRBV7-8 to TRBJ2-5; D remains ambiguous. The J call is in doubt because the DNA end fits TRBJ2-7 better. The CDR3 runs to 11 residues. Per germline, CDR1 SGHVS and CDR2 FQNEAQ. CDR3 DNA: TGTGCCAGCAGCTTCTCCTACGAGCAGTACTTC. Translated, it gives CASSFSYEQYF.

In its sample, this clone was seen a few times. The gene calls are TRBV9 and TRBJ1-5; the match to TRBD1 covers 7 bases. There are 15 residues in the CDR3. The V and J ends lost 3 bases and 6 bases, in that order; junction bases with no gene match: 9. CDR1 is SGDLS and CDR2 is YYNGEE in the germline V gene. The CDR3 region is CASSARTGNAQPQHF. The CDR3 DNA sequence: TGTGCCAGCAGCGCTCGGACAGGCAACGCTCAGCCCCAGCATTTT. The complete variable domain, with remaining parts taken from reference TRBV9 and TRBJ1-5, reads DSGVTQTPKHLITATGQRVTLRCSPRSGDLSVYWYQQSLDQGLQFLIQYYNGEERAKGNILERFSAQQFPDLHSELNLSSLELGDSALYFCASSARTGNAQPQHFGDGTRLSIL.

The V call is TRBV7-9, the J call TRBJ2-1; D gene ambiguous. Germline V gives CDR1 SEHNR, CDR2 FQNEAQ (reference sequence). Trimming removed 5 bases at V and 5 bases at J, with 13 bases between. The CDR3 is 14 amino acids. CDR3 sequence reads: CASSPPEADNEQFF. As DNA, the CDR3 is TGTGCCAGCAGCCCTCCAGAGGCAGACAATGAGCAGTTCTTC.

The chain has TRBV11-2 and TRBJ1-6, with TRBD1 matching 7 bases. This CDR3 has 15 residues. The V and J ends lost 5 bases and 6 bases, in that order; junction bases with no gene match: 7. CDR1 is SGHAT, CDR2 FQNNGV, per germline. CDR3 in amino acids: CASSTPRGSNSPLHF. The CDR3 DNA reads as TGTGCCAGCAGCACCCCCAGGGGGAGTAATTCACCCCTCCACTTT.

The CDR3 DNA follows: TGTGCCAGCAGGGGCGAGAACACTGAAGCTTTCTTT. Translation gives CASRGENTEAFF. The V gene is TRBV2, the J gene TRBJ1-1; D ambiguous. Between the trimmed V and J ends, which lost 6 bases and 1 base, there was a span of 6 bases. Germline-derived CDR1 and CDR2 are SNHLY and FYNNEI. This CDR3 region has 12 residues.

The table lists this clone with a count of one. The DNA for the CDR3 is TGTGCCAGCAGCGTAGATGGGGGAGGCACTGAAGCTTTCTTT. Encoded protein: CASSVDGGGTEAFF. The chain links TRBV9 to TRBJ1-1; D possibly corresponds to TRBD1 (5 bases). CDR1 and CDR2 from the germline V gene are SGDLS and YYNGEE. The CDR3 has 14 residues. Between the trimmed V and J ends, which lost 0 bases and 4 bases, there was a span of 10 bases.

The chain is built from TRBV5-1 and TRBJ2-7; 8 bases are shared with TRBD1. The junction had 2 bases not matched to a gene; V was cut back by 0 bases and J by 3 bases. Germline values: CDR1 SGHRS, CDR2 YFSETQ. This CDR3 region has 14 residues. CDR3 DNA sequence: TGCGCCAGCAGCTTGGACAGGGGGGTCTACGAGCAGTACTTC. This gives the protein CASSLDRGVYEQYF.

This clone was recorded a few times. The J gene is TRBJ2-1, the V gene TRBV7-2; the match to TRBD2 covers 11 bases. CDR3 length: 15 amino acids. Germline V gene data show CDR1 as SGHTA and CDR2 as FQGNSA. Trimming removed 4 bases from V and 6 bases from J; junction bases left unmatched: 5. CDR3 in amino acids: CASSSGLAGGNEQFF. In DNA form, the CDR3 reads TGTGCCAGCAGCTCCGGGCTAGCGGGGGGCAATGAGCAGTTCTTC. The full variable domain, with the rest looked up from reference TRBV7-2 and TRBJ2-1, is GAGVSQSPSNKVTEKGKDVELRCDPISGHTALYWYRQSLGQGLEFLIYFQGNSAPDKSGLPSDRFSAERTGGSVSTLTIQRTQQEDSAVYLCASSSGLAGGNEQFFGPGTRLTVL.